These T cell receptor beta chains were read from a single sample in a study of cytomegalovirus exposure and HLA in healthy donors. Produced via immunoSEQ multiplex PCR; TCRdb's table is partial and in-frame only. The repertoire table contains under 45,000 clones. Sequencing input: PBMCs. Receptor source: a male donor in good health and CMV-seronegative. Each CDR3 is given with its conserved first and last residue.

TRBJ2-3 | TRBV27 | CASSLSGGYTDTQYF
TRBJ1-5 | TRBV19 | CASSMRGQGGQPQHF
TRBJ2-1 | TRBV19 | CASSPGLAGASSYNEQFF
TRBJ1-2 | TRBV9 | CASSVEALRNYGYTF
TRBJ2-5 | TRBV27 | CASSIRGTPGTQYF
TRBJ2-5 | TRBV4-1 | CASSQGGLQETQYF
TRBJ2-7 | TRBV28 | CATKRLGYEQYF
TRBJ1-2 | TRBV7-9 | CASSLFRTANYGYTF
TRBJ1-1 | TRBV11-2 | CASSLDPGNSEAFF
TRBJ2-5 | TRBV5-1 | CASSTARQGWKTQYF
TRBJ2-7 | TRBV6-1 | CASSVGTGGYSYEQYF
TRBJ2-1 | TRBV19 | CASGAIGVPSYNEQFF
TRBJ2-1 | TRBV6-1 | CASSPYQGAGEQFF
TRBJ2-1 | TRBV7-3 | CASSPGNEQFF
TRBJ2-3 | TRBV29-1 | CSVEEVAGGGDTQYF
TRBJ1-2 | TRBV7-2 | CASSPNRGKHGYTF
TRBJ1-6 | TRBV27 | CASSLLGSSPSPLHF
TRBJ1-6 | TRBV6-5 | CASSSTGGPNSPLHF
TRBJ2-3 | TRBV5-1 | CASSWGTVDYPDTQYF
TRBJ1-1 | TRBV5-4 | CASSKGTGVYTEAFF
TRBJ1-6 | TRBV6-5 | CASGAPFDSPLHF
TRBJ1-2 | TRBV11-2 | CASSLQGNYGYTF
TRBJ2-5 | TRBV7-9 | CASSLGGQGKETQYF